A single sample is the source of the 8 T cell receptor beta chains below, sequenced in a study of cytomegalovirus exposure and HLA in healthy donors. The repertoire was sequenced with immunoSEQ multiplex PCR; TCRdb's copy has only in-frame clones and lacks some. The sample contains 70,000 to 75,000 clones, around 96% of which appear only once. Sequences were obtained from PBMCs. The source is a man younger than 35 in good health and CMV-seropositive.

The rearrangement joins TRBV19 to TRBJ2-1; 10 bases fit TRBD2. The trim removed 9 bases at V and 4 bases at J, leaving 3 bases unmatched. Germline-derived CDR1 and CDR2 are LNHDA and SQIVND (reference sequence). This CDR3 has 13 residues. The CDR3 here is CARRTSGYNEQFF. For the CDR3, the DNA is TGTGCCAGACGGACTAGCGGATACAATGAGCAGTTCTTC. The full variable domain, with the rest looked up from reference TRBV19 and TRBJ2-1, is DGGITQSPKYLFRKEGQNVTLSCEQNLNHDAMYWYRQDPGQGLRLIYYSQIVNDFQKGDIAEGYSVSREKKESFPLTVTSAQKNPTAFYLCARRTSGYNEQFFGPGTRLTVL.

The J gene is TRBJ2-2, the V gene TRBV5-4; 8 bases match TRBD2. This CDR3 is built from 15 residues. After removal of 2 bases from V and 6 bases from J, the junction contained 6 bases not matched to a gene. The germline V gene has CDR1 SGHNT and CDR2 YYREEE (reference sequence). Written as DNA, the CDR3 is TGTGCCAGCAGCTTCGGGGGGGAGGTCTCCGGGGAGCTGTTTTTT. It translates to CASSFGGEVSGELFF.

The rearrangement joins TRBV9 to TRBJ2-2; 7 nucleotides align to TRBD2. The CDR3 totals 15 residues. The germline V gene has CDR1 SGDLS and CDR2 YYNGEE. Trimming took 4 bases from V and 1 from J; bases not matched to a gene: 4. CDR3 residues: CASSIAGLNTGELFF. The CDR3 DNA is TGTGCCAGCAGCATAGCGGGTCTGAACACCGGGGAGCTGTTTTTT.

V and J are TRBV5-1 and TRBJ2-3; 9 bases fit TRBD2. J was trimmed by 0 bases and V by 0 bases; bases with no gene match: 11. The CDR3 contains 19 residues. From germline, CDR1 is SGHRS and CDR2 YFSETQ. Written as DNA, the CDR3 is TGCGCCAGCAGCTTGGTCTTAGGACTAGCGAGAACTAGCACAGATACGCAGTATTTT. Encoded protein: CASSLVLGLARTSTDTQYF.

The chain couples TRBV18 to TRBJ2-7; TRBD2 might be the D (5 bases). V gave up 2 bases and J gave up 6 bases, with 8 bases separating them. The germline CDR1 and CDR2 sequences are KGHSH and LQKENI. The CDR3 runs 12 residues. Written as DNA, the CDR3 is TGTGCCAGCTCACCAGTCGGGATCGAGCAGTACTTC. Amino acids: CASSPVGIEQYF. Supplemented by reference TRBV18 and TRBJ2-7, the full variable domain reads NAGVMQNPRHLVRRRGQEARLRCSPMKGHSHVYWYRQLPEEGLKFMVYLQKENIIDESGMPKERFSAEFPKEGPSILRIQQVVRGDSAAYFCASSPVGIEQYFGPGTRLTVT.

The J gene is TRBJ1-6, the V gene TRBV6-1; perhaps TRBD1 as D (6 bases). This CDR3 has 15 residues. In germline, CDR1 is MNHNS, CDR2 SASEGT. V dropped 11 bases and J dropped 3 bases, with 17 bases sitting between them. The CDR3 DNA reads TGTGCCGGCACAAAAGACAGGATCTATAATTCACCCCTCCACTTT. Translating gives CAGTKDRIYNSPLHF.

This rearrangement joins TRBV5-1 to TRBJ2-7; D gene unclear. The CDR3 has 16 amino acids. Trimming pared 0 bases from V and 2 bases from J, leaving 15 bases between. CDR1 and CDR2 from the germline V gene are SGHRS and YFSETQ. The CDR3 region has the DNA TGCGCCAGCAGCTTGGCCAGAGGTTTAGAGACCTACGAGCAGTACTTC. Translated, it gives CASSLARGLETYEQYF.

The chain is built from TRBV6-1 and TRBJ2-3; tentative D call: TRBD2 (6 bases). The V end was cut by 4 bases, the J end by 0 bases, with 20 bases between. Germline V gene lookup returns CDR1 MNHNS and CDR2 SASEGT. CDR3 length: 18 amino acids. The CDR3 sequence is CASSVGGWYSLSTDTQYF. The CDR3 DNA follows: TGTGCCAGCAGTGTAGGAGGGTGGTACAGCCTAAGCACAGATACGCAGTATTTT.